This T cell receptor beta chain was identified in a study of T cell responses to AZD1222 COVID-19 vaccine (dated by TCRdb to about 2021). As for the study more broadly: A total of approximately 230 trial participants underwent TCR sequencing, of whom around 200 received two doses of AZD1222 and about 26 received two doses of the MenACWY control vaccine. Trial participants were enrolled by age into 18-55, 56-69 and 70-plus year subgroups, with about 150, 28 and 57 TCR-sequenced participants respectively.

What the study reported, not specific to this receptor: Vaccine-associated CD4 TCRs spanned the whole spike protein, with dominant responses in regions 160-218 and 743-854. Nearly half of unique spike-specific TCRs reportedly recognized epitopes outside regions mutated in the B.1.351 and B.1.1.7 variants. In the small 56-69-year group, the increase in depth fell short of significance, most likely because of low power. Participants were mostly white British and included more females than males, and it was suggested by the authors that clonal diversity may have been underestimated. Conclusions about previously exposed vaccinees were limited because only six AZD1222 recipients were SARS-CoV-2 seropositive at baseline. Because no samples from the day 14 peak response were available, repertoires could be characterized only after the peak T cell response. A significant rise in spike-specific TCR breadth and depth was observed after two AZD1222 doses relative to day 0 and relative to MenACWY recipients.

In the paper's terms, the time point label means: about 28 days (+/-7) after the second vaccine dose. The treatment or condition label here, explained by the study, means: meningococcal conjugate vaccine given as trial control. The vaccinee samples were drawn from two UK trials, COV001 and COV002, one of which was a single-blind randomized controlled phase 2/3 trial testing AZD1222 (ChAdOx1 nCoV-19) in healthy adults. For TCRbeta chain sequencing, PBMC samples were collected from trial participants at day 0 and at day 28 after the second dose. Trimming removed 2 bases from V and 0 bases from J, leaving 7 bases between the germline ends. The germline V gene encodes CDR1 MDHEN and CDR2 SYDVKM. From cysteine to phenylalanine, the CDR3 is 14 amino acids long. Only the CDR3 portion is preserved as DNA: 42 bases, with reading frame beginning at the first base. As concerns this clone: Its antigen remains undetermined. Per-base qualities were not stored, and no clone one base away is much larger.

The CDR3 regions of human TCRbeta chains were analyzed by immunosequencing. Processing in the source paper ran as follows. TCRs in the repertoires were matched against a reference library of SARS-CoV-2-specific TCRs that had been generated with the MIRA antigen-specificity platform. Breadth was defined as the fraction of unique TCRs that were SARS-CoV-2-associated. Depth was defined as the fraction of total T cells that were SARS-CoV-2-associated. Using the MIRA data, each spike-specific TCR was assigned both to the spike region to which the TCR was reactive and to a CD4 or CD8 class. Log10-transformed breadth and depth values were compared by one-way ANOVA with Sidak's multiple comparisons tests. The source is immuneACCESS, and TCRdb retained only in-frame sequences with V and J called. Part of the clones is not carried over; for the studies checked, unresolved V genes explain less than half of this, and the remainder is unexplained. That table supplies the V and J calls and clone size; D and trimming were determined from the DNA. The table for this sample lists approximately 180,000 clones; about 87% of them were counted only once. 4% to 4.5% of the sample lies in the top ten.

The receptor was isolated from an adult who received the MenACWY meningococcal vaccine as a control. In this chain, TRBV28 is recombined with TRBJ1-2; TRBD1 is possibly the D segment (6 matching bases). This sample comprised peripheral blood, obtained 28 days after the second dose of the MenACWY control vaccine. The bases are TGTGCCAGCAGTTTAGGGGGCACTAACTATGGCTACACCTTC. Its product reads: CASSLGGTNYGYTF.